This is a list of T cell receptor beta chains from one sample in a study of shared clonotypes between healthy human individuals. The protocol was immunoSEQ multiplex PCR, while the TCRdb copy is restricted to in-frame clones and leaves out a portion. The table shows roughly 2,500,000 clones, with more than 85% occurring only once. Sequenced material: naive CD4+ T cells from PBMCs. These receptors all come from a man aged 18 to 29 in good health. Some clones in this sample may be carry-over from other donors' samples. CDR3s include the opening cysteine and the closing phenylalanine or tryptophan. A D gene is named only where the DNA matches it firmly. Clone size, where shown, is once, few, many, or a class for clones that have expanded.

V	length	size	J	D	CDR3	DNA
TRBV28	15	.	TRBJ2-2	TRBD2	CASTRAGGRTGELFF	TGTGCCAGCACGCGGGCGGGAGGGCGCACCGGGGAGCTGTTTTTT
TRBV9	14	.	TRBJ2-4	.	CASSNGGAKNIQYF	TGTGCCAGCAGCAATGGGGGAGCCAAAAACATTCAGTACTTC
TRBV4-3	17	.	TRBJ2-3	TRBD1	CASSQRPGQGIPDTQYF	TGCGCCAGCAGCCAGCGTCCGGGACAGGGCATACCAGATACGCAGTATTTT
TRBV15	18	.	TRBJ1-4	.	CATSRDGSFGRGKEKLFF	TGTGCCACCAGCAGAGATGGTTCTTTCGGCAGAGGGAAGGAAAAACTGTTTTTT
TRBV6-6	15	.	TRBJ2-7	.	CASSYAGSPVIEQYF	TGTGCCAGCAGTTACGCGGGCAGCCCGGTAATCGAGCAGTACTTC
TRBV30	12	.	TRBJ1-1	.	CAWADRNTEAFF	TGTGCCTGGGCCGACAGGAACACTGAAGCTTTCTTT
TRBV11-2	15	.	TRBJ2-7	.	CASSSYRVRGYEQYF	TGTGCCAGCAGCTCCTACAGGGTTAGGGGCTACGAGCAGTACTTC
TRBV27	15	.	TRBJ1-3	.	CASSLLHAPGNTIYF	TGTGCCAGCAGTTTACTTCACGCTCCTGGAAACACCATATATTTT
TRBV28	16	.	TRBJ2-1	TRBD2	CASSSQLAGGYNEQFF	TGTGCCAGCAGTAGTCAGTTAGCGGGGGGGTACAATGAGCAGTTCTTC
TRBV29-1	14	.	TRBJ1-5	.	CSVGGADSNQPQHF	TGCAGCGTGGGGGGGGCGGATAGCAATCAGCCCCAGCATTTT
TRBV5-1	16	.	TRBJ2-6	.	CASSGTGVAGANVLTF	TGCGCCAGCAGCGGAACAGGTGTGGCAGGGGCCAACGTCCTGACTTTC
TRBV10-3	16	once	TRBJ2-5	TRBD2	CAISERGLAAKETQYF	TGTGCCATCAGTGAGAGGGGACTAGCGGCGAAAGAGACCCAGTACTTC
TRBV19	16	.	TRBJ1-4	.	CASSIIPSATNEKLFF	TGTGCCAGTAGTATAATTCCCTCTGCAACTAATGAAAAACTGTTTTTT
TRBV12-5	14	.	TRBJ1-2	.	CASGFFPASGGYTF	TGTGCTAGTGGTTTTTTTCCGGCCTCGGGCGGCTACACCTTC
TRBV14	15	once	TRBJ1-2	.	CASSLNSPALYGYTF	TGTGCCAGCAGCCTCAACTCCCCCGCCCTCTATGGCTACACCTTC
TRBV5-4	15	.	TRBJ2-5	.	CASSWDRANVETQYF	TGTGCCAGCAGCTGGGACCGGGCCAACGTGGAGACCCAGTACTTC
TRBV7-3	14	.	TRBJ2-2	.	CASSLTPGTGELFF	TGTGCCAGCAGCTTAACGCCAGGAACCGGGGAGCTGTTTTTT
TRBV2	14	.	TRBJ1-1	TRBD1	CASRQTGVNTEAFF	TGTGCCAGCCGCCAAACAGGGGTGAACACTGAAGCTTTCTTT
TRBV18	15	.	TRBJ2-4	TRBD1	CASSLAGTAKNIQYF	TGTGCCAGCTCACTAGCCGGGACAGCAAAAAACATTCAGTACTTC
TRBV5-1	15	.	TRBJ2-1	TRBD1	CASSPTGGAYNEQFF	TGCGCCAGCAGCCCGACAGGGGGGGCCTACAATGAGCAGTTCTTC